The sequence of this TCR beta chain was determined in a study of blood T cell repertoires in COVID-19. Study-level information: PBMCs, B-cell-depleted T cells, or T cells provided the cDNA or gDNA that made up the material.

Trimming took 5 bases from V and 10 from J; bases not matched to a gene: 6. CDR1 is GTSNPN and CDR2 is SVGIG in the germline V gene (reference sequence). The CDR3 is made up of 12 amino acids. Source study methods: Counts of nucleated cells, estimated from reference gene primer amplification, were obtained. Sequencing was performed with immunoSEQ multiplex PCR; in TCRdb, only in-frame clones are kept and a portion is missing. That table supplies the V and J calls and clone size; D and trimming were determined from the DNA. The sample lists approximately 440,000 clones, around 91% occurring once. The clonotype comes from a man younger than 30 who had recovered from COVID-19. The chain carries TRBV30 and TRBJ2-1, with TRBD2 matching over 9 bases. Sequenced material: PBMCs or T cells enriched from blood (not recorded which). The CDR3 protein is CAWLAGAGEQFF. Written as DNA, the CDR3 is TGTGCCTGGTTAGCGGGAGCGGGGGAGCAGTTCTTC.